The entry below describes one T cell receptor (beta chain). Unmatched junction bases numbered 4, after V lost 0 bases and J lost 8 bases. This CDR3 is 13 amino acids long. Per the germline V gene, CDR1 is SGHRS and CDR2 is YFSETQ. As processed by the authors: Estimated nucleated cell counts came from reference gene primer amplification. Clones were read by immunoSEQ multiplex PCR, and TCRdb kept only the in-frame ones, dropping some. Clone size and V and J calls were adopted from that table, with D and trimming inferred from the DNA. The profile shows some 180,000 clones, approximately 85% of them singletons. This specimen comes from a study of blood T cell repertoires in COVID-19. Study-level background: Nucleic acid was either cDNA or gDNA, and it came from T cells, B-cell-depleted T cells, or PBMCs.

The sequence was obtained from a woman in her sixties with acute or convalescent COVID-19. The sequencing sample was made of peripheral blood. The chain has TRBV5-1 and TRBJ1-1; 7 bases map to TRBD1. The CDR3 DNA reads as TGCGCCAGCAGCTTGGGCCAACAGGGGGAAGCTTTCTTT. It encodes CASSLGQQGEAFF.